Presented here are 26 T cell receptor beta chains from one specimen sequenced in a study of T cell responses to AZD1222 COVID-19 vaccine. Clones were sequenced by immunoSEQ multiplex PCR, and TCRdb holds only the in-frame ones, with some missing. The repertoire holds tens of thousands of clones, about nine tenths seen once, with more than 6% in the top ten. The sample here was peripheral blood, taken 28 days after the second dose of the MenACWY control vaccine. The receptor source for this set is an adult who received the MenACWY meningococcal vaccine as a control.

This sequence joins TRBV4-3 and TRBJ2-1; 9 nucleotides line up with TRBD1. The germline CDR1 and CDR2 sequences are LGHNA and YSLEER. The CDR3 runs 14 residues. The V gene end was trimmed by 4 bases and the J gene end by 10 bases; junction bases not matched to a gene: 8. CDR3 nucleotides: TGCGCCAGCAGCCTTAGACAGGGGGTGCGGGAGCAGTTCTTC. This gives the protein CASSLRQGVREQFF.

V and J are TRBV7-2 and TRBJ2-3; 7 positions agree with TRBD2. CDR3 size: 14 residues. Germline V gene sequence: CDR1 SGHTA, CDR2 FQGNSA. Germline trimming cut 5 bases from V and 6 bases from J; bases unmatched to any gene: 8. CDR3 in amino acids: CASSPGLVLDTQYF. DNA for the CDR3: TGTGCCAGCAGCCCCGGACTAGTTCTTGATACGCAGTATTTT.

This sequence joins TRBV3-1 (or the pseudogene TRBV3-2) and TRBJ2-3, with 8 bases fitting TRBD2. Germline CDR1 and CDR2: LGHDT and YNNKEL (reference sequence). CDR3 length: 17 amino acids. V lost 0 bases to trimming and J lost 2 bases; unmatched junction nucleotides: 7. This CDR3 is CASSQEKLAGYTDTQYF. The CDR3 nucleotides read TGTGCCAGCAGCCAAGAGAAGTTAGCGGGGTACACAGATACGCAGTATTTT.

This chain uses TRBV9 with TRBJ1-1, with 7 bases aligning to TRBD1. J was trimmed by 3 bases and V by 6 bases; bases with no gene match: 8. The CDR3 contains 14 residues. From germline, CDR1 is SGDLS and CDR2 YYNGEE. DNA of the CDR3: TGTGCCAGCACGCCTCAGGGGGAAGACACTGAAGCTTTCTTT. Its protein product is CASTPQGEDTEAFF.

V usage is TRBV29-1 and J usage is TRBJ2-2; D possibly corresponds to TRBD2 (5 bases). This CDR3 comprises 11 residues. With 3 bases removed from V and 6 bases from J, the gap between germline ends came to 5 bases. In germline, CDR1 is SQVTM, CDR2 ANQGSEA. The DNA of the CDR3 is TGCAGCGTTGATAGCGCCGGGGAGCTGTTTTTT. This encodes CSVDSAGELFF.

This clone appeared a few times. The genes are TRBV4-3 and TRBJ2-7, with TRBD2 matching over 9 bases. CDR3 length equals 15 residues. Trimming took 3 bases from V and 4 from J; bases not matched to a gene: 7. Germline assignment: CDR1 LGHNA and CDR2 YSLEER. The CDR3 DNA follows: TGCGCCAGCAGCCAGGGGCCTGCGGGAGGGTACGAGCAGTACTTC. It yields the protein CASSQGPAGGYEQYF.

The J gene is TRBJ2-1, the V gene TRBV14, with a tentative D call TRBD2 (5 bases). V was shortened by 3 bases and J by 10 bases, with 10 bases between the two germline ends. CDR3 length: 12 amino acids. CDR1 is SGHDN, CDR2 FVKESK, per germline. The DNA for the CDR3 is TGTGCCAGCAGCCAGAGGGTTTGGGAGCAGTTCTTC. This codes for CASSQRVWEQFF.

The chain uses TRBV9 and TRBJ2-7; no reliable D call. Germline assignment: CDR1 SGDLS and CDR2 YYNGEE. The length of the CDR3 is 13 residues. V was clipped by 5 bases and J by 0 bases, with 9 bases between them. The DNA for the CDR3 is TGTGCCAGCAGTAAGAGCTTCTCCTACGAGCAGTACTTC. As protein: CASSKSFSYEQYF.

The gene calls are TRBV4-2 and TRBJ2-5, with D tentatively TRBD2 (5 bases). Germline CDR1 and CDR2: LGHNA and YNFKEQ. This CDR3 contains 14 residues. The V end lost 1 base, the J end lost 5 bases, and 11 bases lay between the germline ends. As DNA, the CDR3 is TGTGCCAGCAGCCAAGGTGGAGGAGAGGAGACCCAGTACTTC. Protein: CASSQGGGEETQYF.

V usage is TRBV7-2 and J usage is TRBJ2-1; 7 bases fit TRBD1. Germline trimming cut 0 bases from V and 8 bases from J; bases unmatched to any gene: 10. Germline CDR1 and CDR2: SGHTA and FQGNSA. The CDR3 consists of 16 residues. CDR3 sequence reads: CASSLASAGGIDEQFF. CDR3 nucleotide sequence: TGTGCCAGCAGCTTAGCGTCCGCAGGGGGTATAGATGAGCAGTTCTTC.

The chain employs TRBV18 and TRBJ1-1, with 7 bases fitting TRBD1. V gave up 3 bases and J gave up 5 bases; unmatched junction bases: 12. CDR1 and CDR2 from the germline V gene are KGHSH and LQKENI. This CDR3 spans 16 amino acids. The CDR3 reads CASSPDRELVGTEAFF. DNA of the CDR3: TGTGCCAGCTCACCCGACAGGGAGTTGGTGGGAACTGAAGCTTTCTTT.

The chain employs TRBV2 and TRBJ1-2; 10 nucleotides match TRBD1. Trimming at V came to 4 bases and at J to 5 bases, leaving 1 base not matched to a gene. From germline, CDR1 is SNHLY and CDR2 FYNNEI. The CDR3 contains 13 residues. The CDR3 region is CASSGTGGYGYTF. The CDR3 bases are TGTGCCAGCAGTGGGACAGGGGGTTATGGCTACACCTTC.

The table lists this clone with a few counts. The V call is TRBV19, the J call TRBJ1-5; no definite D call. Per the germline V gene, CDR1 is LNHDA and CDR2 is SQIVND (reference sequence). The CDR3 totals 13 residues. Trimming left V 5 bases short and J 5 bases short, with 10 bases between. The CDR3 DNA is TGTGCCAGTAGTCTCTTAGGCGATCAGCCCCAGCATTTT. Its translation is CASSLLGDQPQHF.

The rearrangement uses TRBV11-1 and TRBJ1-6; D is perhaps TRBD1 (6 bases). The CDR3 spans 13 residues. Germline V gene lookup returns CDR1 SGHAT and CDR2 FQDESV (reference sequence). Trimming pared 5 bases from V and 9 bases from J, leaving 11 bases between. The CDR3 sequence is CASSPPDSSPLHF. In DNA form, the CDR3 reads TGTGCCAGCAGCCCACCGGACAGTTCACCCCTCCACTTT.

The chain is built from TRBV5-1 and TRBJ2-7; 13 nucleotides match TRBD2. CDR3 length: 16 amino acids. Unmatched junction bases numbered 7, after V lost 4 bases and J lost 3 bases. The V gene's germline CDR1 is SGHRS and CDR2 YFSETQ. Here the CDR3 reads CASSRETSGRVYEQYF. CDR3 nucleotide sequence: TGCGCCAGCAGCCGGGAAACTAGCGGGAGGGTCTACGAGCAGTACTTC. The whole variable domain, remainder taken from reference TRBV5-1 and TRBJ2-7, is KAGVTQTPRYLIKTRGQQVTLSCSPISGHRSVSWYQQTPGQGLQFLFEYFSETQRNKGNFPGRFSGRQFSNSRSEMNVSTLELGDSALYLCASSRETSGRVYEQYFGPGTRLTVT.

The V gene is TRBV2, the J gene TRBJ1-5; 12 bases are shared with TRBD1. The V segment lost 6 bases and the J segment 6 bases; nucleotides outside the gene matches: 12. Germline loops: CDR1 SNHLY, CDR2 FYNNEI. The CDR3 is 17 amino acids. CDR3 region: CASSDNPGQGAFQPQHF. In DNA form, the CDR3 reads TGTGCCAGCAGCGATAACCCGGGACAGGGGGCTTTTCAGCCCCAGCATTTT.

The chain employs TRBV6-4 and TRBJ1-1; D call uncertain. The CDR3 consists of 13 residues. Germline assignment: CDR1 MRHNA and CDR2 SNTAGT. The V end was cut by 2 bases, the J end by 4 bases, with 8 bases between. CDR3 protein: CASSDLAGTEAFF. The DNA of the CDR3 is TGTGCCAGCAGTGACCTCGCGGGCACTGAAGCTTTCTTT.

V is TRBV19 and J is TRBJ2-3, with TRBD2 matching over 7 bases. The CDR3 sequence is 16 residues long. Germline V gives CDR1 LNHDA, CDR2 SQIVND (reference sequence). Here the CDR3 reads CACSQRGGPRTDTQYF. The CDR3 coding sequence is TGTGCATGCTCTCAGCGGGGCGGCCCCCGCACAGATACGCAGTATTTT.

The genes are TRBV6-5 and TRBJ2-2; 9 nucleotides align to TRBD2. Per the germline V gene, CDR1 is MNHEY and CDR2 is SVGAGI. This CDR3 has 14 amino acids. The trim removed 7 bases at V and 5 bases at J, leaving 5 bases unmatched. The CDR3 DNA follows: TGTGCCAGCACCTTAGCGGGAGATACCGGGGAGCTGTTTTTT. Translated: CASTLAGDTGELFF.

The chain carries TRBV28 and TRBJ1-2; 8 positions match TRBD1. The CDR3 is 15 amino acids. V trimming: 5 bases; J trimming: 2 bases; junction bases outside the gene matches: 7. Germline values: CDR1 MDHEN, CDR2 SYDVKM. The CDR3 is CASSLRTGTNYGYTF. CDR3 DNA: TGTGCCAGCAGTCTCCGGACAGGGACCAACTATGGCTACACCTTC.

This chain uses TRBV6-6 with TRBJ1-5, with 10 bases fitting TRBD1. Germline values: CDR1 MNHNY, CDR2 SVGAGI (reference sequence). The length of the CDR3 is 15 residues. With V trimmed by 10 bases and J by 5 bases, 11 bases remained unmatched. The CDR3 DNA follows: TGTGCCACCCTTCCGGGACAGGGGACGGATCAGCCCCAGCATTTT. It is translated as CATLPGQGTDQPQHF.

The J gene is TRBJ1-3, the V gene TRBV10-3, with D hard to call. Trimming stripped 7 bases from V and 0 bases from J, with 10 bases between. Germline CDR1 ENHRY, CDR2 SYGVKD. The CDR3 consists of 14 residues. The CDR3 spells CAIMDSRSGNTIYF. DNA for the CDR3: TGTGCCATCATGGACTCCCGCTCTGGAAACACCATATATTTT.

The rearrangement uses TRBV21-1 and TRBJ1-1; the table's D call, TRBD1, has no DNA check behind it. TRBV21-1 is listed as a pseudogene. CDR3 size: 16 residues. In nucleotides, the CDR3 is TGTGCCAGCAGCAAAATCGAGGGGGTAGGGAACACTGAAGCTTTCTTT. It translates to CASSKIEGVGNTEAFF.

The chain has TRBV6-1 and TRBJ2-1; the D gene could be TRBD1 or TRBD2 (5 bases each). CDR3 size: 14 residues. Germline V CDR1 and CDR2: MNHNS, SASEGT. V lost 2 bases, J lost 7 bases, and 12 bases lay in between. The CDR3 DNA reads TGTGCCAGCAGTGAATTTGGGACCCCTAATGAGCAGTTCTTC. Translating gives CASSEFGTPNEQFF.

The chain recombines TRBV7-3 with TRBJ2-5; 10 bases are shared with TRBD1. Trimming at V came to 6 bases and at J to 3 bases, leaving 16 bases not matched to a gene. CDR3 length equals 18 residues. Germline V gene data show CDR1 as SGHTA and CDR2 as FQGTGA. The CDR3, as DNA: TGTGCCAGCAGTCCTAGGGGACAGGGGCCCGGCGCTAAAGAGACCCAGTACTTC. Translated: CASSPRGQGPGAKETQYF.

This chain uses TRBV11-2 with TRBJ2-5; TRBD2 might be the D (5 bases). This CDR3 is 13 amino acids long. Germline V lookup: CDR1 SGHAT, CDR2 FQNNGV. V was trimmed by 1 base and J by 9 bases, leaving 12 bases between them. CDR3 residues: CASSLGLRAAQYF. CDR3 DNA sequence: TGTGCCAGCAGCTTAGGATTGCGGGCGGCCCAGTACTTC.